This T cell receptor beta chain was documented in a study of T cell responses to AZD1222 COVID-19 vaccine. Study-wide results and caveats: Every sample of the repertoires postdated the peak T cell response. Spike-wide coverage was observed for vaccine-associated CD4 TCRs, with dominant responses at 160-218 and 743-854. Donor demographics were predominantly white British with a female majority; clonal diversity may be underestimated. Baseline serostatus was positive in only six AZD1222 recipients.

The CDR3 sequence is 16 residues long. Trimming pared 5 bases from V and 3 bases from J, leaving 18 bases between. Germline CDR1 is MNHEY and CDR2 is SMNVEV (reference sequence). Note on this clone: What it binds is not known.

Some clones are missing from TCRdb's copy, which holds only in-frame ones; the method was immunoSEQ multiplex PCR. The sample carries 150,000 to 200,000 clones, 85% to 90% recorded once. The TCR sequence derives from an adult in good health. The chain employs TRBV27 and TRBJ2-3, with D perhaps TRBD2 (6 bases). Sample: peripheral blood, taken on day 0 of AZD1222 vaccination. This chain's CDR3 is CASSVAAGSETDTQYF. CDR3 in DNA: TGTGCCAGCAGTGTGGCGGCGGGGTCGGAAACAGATACGCAGTATTTT.